This T cell receptor beta chain appears in the sequencing data of a study of T-cell reconstitution after alpha-beta-depleted transplantation in children. Library preparation (for TCRbeta) was performed with unique molecular identifiers. TCRdb processed the PCR reads anew with MiXCR; each CDR3 protein has one entry. Of around 580,000 distinct CDR3 sequences listed, roughly 24% are singletons. V dropped 2 bases and J dropped 7 bases, with 12 bases sitting between them. There are 15 residues in the CDR3. This sequence was found in a boy less than two years old who had a stem cell transplant for acute myeloid leukemia, so the T cells may come from the graft donor. This material consisted of PBMCs, mostly from graft donor cells, taken 360 days after TCRalphabeta/CD19-depleted stem cell transplant. The chain is built from TRBV12-3 or TRBV12-4 and TRBJ1-6; possibly TRBD1 for D (6 bases). For the CDR3, the DNA is TGTGCCAGCAGTTTAAAACAGGGACCGAATTCACCCCTCCACTTT. Encoded protein: CASSLKQGPNSPLHF.